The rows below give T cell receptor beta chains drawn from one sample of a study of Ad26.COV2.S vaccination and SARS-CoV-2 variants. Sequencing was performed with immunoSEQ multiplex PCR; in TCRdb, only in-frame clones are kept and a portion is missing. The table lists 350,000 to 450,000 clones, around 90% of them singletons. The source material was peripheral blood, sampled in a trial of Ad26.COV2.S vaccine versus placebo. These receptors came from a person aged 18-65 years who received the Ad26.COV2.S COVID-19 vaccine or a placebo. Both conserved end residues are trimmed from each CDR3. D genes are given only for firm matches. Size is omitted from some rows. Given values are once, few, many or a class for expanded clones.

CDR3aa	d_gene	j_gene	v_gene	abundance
ASSLGLSYNEQF	NA	TRBJ2-1	TRBV27	NA
ASTASSGTGHSNEQF	TRBD1	TRBJ2-1	TRBV4-1	NA
ASSPGHRQSSYEQY	NA	TRBJ2-7	TRBV3-1/TRBV3-2	NA
ASSVVGTASGANVLT	TRBD1	TRBJ2-6	TRBV9	NA
ASSQDTGSSGNTIY	NA	TRBJ1-3	TRBV14	NA
ASSPASGGVLYEQF	TRBD2	TRBJ2-1	TRBV13	NA
SVWLTVGEAF	NA	TRBJ1-1	TRBV29-1	NA
ASSQVVGPNYGYT	NA	TRBJ1-2	TRBV4-1	NA
ASSQEGRHGTDTQY	NA	TRBJ2-3	TRBV4-2	NA
ASSWVATNEKLF	NA	TRBJ1-4	TRBV18	NA
ASSSPRGLTTEAF	NA	TRBJ1-1	TRBV7-6	NA
ASSDRTEPAYGYT	NA	TRBJ1-2	TRBV2	few
ASSKPGQGAYEQY	NA	TRBJ2-7	TRBV5-4	NA
ATSPRPAGDTQY	NA	TRBJ2-3	TRBV15	NA
ASSLWSGPQETQY	NA	TRBJ2-5	TRBV7-6	NA
ASSLVAGGEKLF	NA	TRBJ1-4	TRBV7-9	NA
ASRQPNMNTEAF	NA	TRBJ1-1	TRBV19	few
ASSLGGQTLYEQY	TRBD1	TRBJ2-7	TRBV5-4	NA
SVERWQGDRGYT	NA	TRBJ1-2	TRBV29-1	NA
ASSQQAGVSNQPQH	NA	TRBJ1-5	TRBV4-1	NA
ASSLTYQEGQY	NA	TRBJ2-7	TRBV5-1	NA
ASSFGENTEAF	NA	TRBJ1-1	TRBV7-6	NA
ASSYGRDRDTEAF	TRBD1	TRBJ1-1	TRBV6-5	NA
ASSLMAGGEKLF	NA	TRBJ1-4	TRBV7-9	NA
ASSFDWANEQF	NA	TRBJ2-1	TRBV7-6	NA
ASRHGGGNTEAF	NA	TRBJ1-1	TRBV19	NA
ASSLRTRGPFEQF	TRBD2	TRBJ2-1	TRBV5-6	NA
ASSPGDADEKLF	NA	TRBJ1-4	TRBV5-1	NA
ASSLGREGGNNQPQH	NA	TRBJ1-5	TRBV12-1	NA
ASSPSGALPYNEQF	NA	TRBJ2-1	TRBV9	NA
AITGGRGSGQPQH	NA	TRBJ1-5	TRBV10-3	few
ASSPRPGELF	NA	TRBJ2-2	TRBV4-3	NA
ASSPLGETEAF	NA	TRBJ1-1	TRBV5-1	NA
ASSQTGQGGLGYT	TRBD1	TRBJ1-2	TRBV4-2	NA